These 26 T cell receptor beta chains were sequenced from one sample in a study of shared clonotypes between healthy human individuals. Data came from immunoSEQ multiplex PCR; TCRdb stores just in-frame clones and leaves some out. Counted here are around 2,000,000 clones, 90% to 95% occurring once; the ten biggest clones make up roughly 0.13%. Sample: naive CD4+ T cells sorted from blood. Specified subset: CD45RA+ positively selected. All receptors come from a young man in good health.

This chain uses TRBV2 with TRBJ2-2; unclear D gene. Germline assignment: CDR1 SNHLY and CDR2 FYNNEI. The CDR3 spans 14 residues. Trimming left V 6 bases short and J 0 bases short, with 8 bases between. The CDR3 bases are TGTGCCAGCAGGGACGGGCCGAACACCGGGGAGCTGTTTTTT. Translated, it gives CASRDGPNTGELFF.

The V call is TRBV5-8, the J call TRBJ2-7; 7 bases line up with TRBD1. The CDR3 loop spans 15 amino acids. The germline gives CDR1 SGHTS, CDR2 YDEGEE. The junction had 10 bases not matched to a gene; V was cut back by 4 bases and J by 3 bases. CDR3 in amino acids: CASSPRQGQNYEQYF. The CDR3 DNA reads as TGTGCCAGCAGCCCTCGACAGGGACAGAACTACGAGCAGTACTTC.

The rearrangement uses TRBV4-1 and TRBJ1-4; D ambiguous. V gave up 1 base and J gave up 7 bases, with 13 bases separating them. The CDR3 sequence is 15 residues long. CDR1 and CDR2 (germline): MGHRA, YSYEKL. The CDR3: CASSQGDTVSEKLFF. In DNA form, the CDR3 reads TGCGCCAGCAGCCAAGGAGACACCGTAAGTGAAAAACTGTTTTTT.

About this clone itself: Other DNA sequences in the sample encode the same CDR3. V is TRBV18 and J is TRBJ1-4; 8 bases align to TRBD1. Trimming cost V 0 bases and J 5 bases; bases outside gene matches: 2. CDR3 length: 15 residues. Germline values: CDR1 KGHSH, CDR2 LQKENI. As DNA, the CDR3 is TGTGCCAGCTCACCACCCGACAGGGGCAATGAAAAACTGTTTTTT. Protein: CASSPPDRGNEKLFF.

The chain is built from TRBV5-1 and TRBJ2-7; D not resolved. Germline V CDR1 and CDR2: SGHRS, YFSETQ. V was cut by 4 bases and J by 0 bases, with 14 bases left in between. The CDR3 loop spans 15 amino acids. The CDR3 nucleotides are TGCGCCAGCAGCGAAGGACCCTCGAGCTCCTACGAGCAGTACTTC. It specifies CASSEGPSSSYEQYF. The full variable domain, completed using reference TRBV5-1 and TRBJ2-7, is KAGVTQTPRYLIKTRGQQVTLSCSPISGHRSVSWYQQTPGQGLQFLFEYFSETQRNKGNFPGRFSGRQFSNSRSEMNVSTLELGDSALYLCASSEGPSSSYEQYFGPGTRLTVT.

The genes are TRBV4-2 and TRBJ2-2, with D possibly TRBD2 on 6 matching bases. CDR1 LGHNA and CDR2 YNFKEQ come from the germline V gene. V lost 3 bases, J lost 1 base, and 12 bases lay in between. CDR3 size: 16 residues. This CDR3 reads CASSHGGRQNTGELFF. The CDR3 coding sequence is TGTGCCAGCAGCCATGGAGGGAGGCAGAACACCGGGGAGCTGTTTTTT.

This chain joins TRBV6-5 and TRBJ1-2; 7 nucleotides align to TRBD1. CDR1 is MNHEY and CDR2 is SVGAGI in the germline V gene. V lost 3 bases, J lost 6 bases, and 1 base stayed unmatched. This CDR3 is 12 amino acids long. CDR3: CASSYTGDGYTF. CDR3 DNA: TGTGCCAGCAGTTATACAGGGGATGGCTACACCTTC.

In DNA form, the CDR3 reads TGCGCCAGCAGTGAAGGGTTACCATATGGCTACACCTTC. Its translation: CASSEGLPYGYTF. The chain links TRBV10-2 to TRBJ1-2, with D uncertain. The CDR3 contains 13 residues. Germline V gene lookup returns CDR1 WSHSY and CDR2 SAAADI. The V and J ends lost 3 bases and 5 bases respectively, with 10 bases between them.

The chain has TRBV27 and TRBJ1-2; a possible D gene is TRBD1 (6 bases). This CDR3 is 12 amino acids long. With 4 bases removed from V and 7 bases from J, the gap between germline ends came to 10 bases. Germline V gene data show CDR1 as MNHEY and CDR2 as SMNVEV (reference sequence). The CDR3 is CASSSGVAGYTF. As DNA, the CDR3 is TGTGCCAGCAGTTCAGGGGTAGCTGGCTACACCTTC.

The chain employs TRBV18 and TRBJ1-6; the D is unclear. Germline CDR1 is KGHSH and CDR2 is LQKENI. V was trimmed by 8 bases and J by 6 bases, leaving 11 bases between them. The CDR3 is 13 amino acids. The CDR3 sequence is CASRGVSNSPLHF. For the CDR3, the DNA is TGTGCCAGCCGGGGAGTGAGTAATTCACCCCTCCACTTT.

CDR3 sequence (DNA): TGTGCCTGGAGTGTGAGGGACAATCAGCCCCAGCATTTT. As protein: CAWSVRDNQPQHF. The rearrangement links TRBV30 to TRBJ1-5, with no clear D. Germline V gene data show CDR1 as GTSNPN and CDR2 as SVGIG (reference sequence). V lost 0 bases to trimming and J lost 3 bases, with 6 bases between them. This CDR3 has 13 residues.

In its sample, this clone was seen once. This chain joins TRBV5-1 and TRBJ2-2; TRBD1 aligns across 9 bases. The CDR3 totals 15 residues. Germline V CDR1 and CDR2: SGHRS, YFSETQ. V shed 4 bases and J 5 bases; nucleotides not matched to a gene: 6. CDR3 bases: TGCGCCAGCAGCCGGCGGACAGGGGAAACCGGGGAGCTGTTTTTT. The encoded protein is CASSRRTGETGELFF.

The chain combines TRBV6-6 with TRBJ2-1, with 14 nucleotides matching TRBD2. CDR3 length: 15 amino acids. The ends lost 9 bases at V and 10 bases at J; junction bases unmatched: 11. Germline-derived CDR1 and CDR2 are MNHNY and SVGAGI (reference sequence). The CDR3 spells CASSTPGLAGAEQFF. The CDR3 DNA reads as TGTGCCAGTTCAACCCCGGGACTAGCGGGAGCGGAGCAGTTCTTC.

CDR3 sequence (DNA): TGTGCCAGCAGTTTAGGACAGGGAGGCCAGCAGTACTTC. It specifies CASSLGQGGQQYF. The chain carries TRBV27 and TRBJ2-7; 8 bases match TRBD1. The V gene end was trimmed by 2 bases and the J gene end by 8 bases; junction bases not matched to a gene: 5. The CDR3 totals 13 residues. CDR1 is MNHEY and CDR2 is SMNVEV in the germline V gene (reference sequence).

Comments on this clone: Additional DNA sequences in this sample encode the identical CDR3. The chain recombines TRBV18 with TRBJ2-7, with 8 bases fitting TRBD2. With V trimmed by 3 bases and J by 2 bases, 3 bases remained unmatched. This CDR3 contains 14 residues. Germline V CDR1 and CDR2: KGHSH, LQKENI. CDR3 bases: TGTGCCAGCTCACCCTTAGCGGGACCCTACGAGCAGTACTTC. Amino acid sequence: CASSPLAGPYEQYF.

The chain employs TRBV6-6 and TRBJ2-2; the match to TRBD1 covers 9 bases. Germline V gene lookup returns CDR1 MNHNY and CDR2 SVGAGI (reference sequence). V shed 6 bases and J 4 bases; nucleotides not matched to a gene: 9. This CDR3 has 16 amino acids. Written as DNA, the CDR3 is TGTGCCAGCAGGTATCCGGGACAGGGAGGCACCGGGGAGCTGTTTTTT. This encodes CASRYPGQGGTGELFF.

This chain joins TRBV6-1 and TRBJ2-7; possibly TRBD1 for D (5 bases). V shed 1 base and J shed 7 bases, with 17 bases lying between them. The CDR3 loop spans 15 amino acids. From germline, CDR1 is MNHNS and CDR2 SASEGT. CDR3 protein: CASSEGRAGLGEQYF. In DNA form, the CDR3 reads TGTGCCAGCAGTGAAGGTCGCGCAGGGTTGGGGGAGCAGTACTTC.

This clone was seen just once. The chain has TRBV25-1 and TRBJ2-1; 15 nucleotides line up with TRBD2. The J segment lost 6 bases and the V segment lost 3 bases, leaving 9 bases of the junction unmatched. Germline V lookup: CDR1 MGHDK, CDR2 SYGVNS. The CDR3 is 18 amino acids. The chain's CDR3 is CASSDPRTSGRASNEQFF. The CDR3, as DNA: TGTGCCAGCAGTGACCCCCGGACTAGCGGGAGGGCCTCCAATGAGCAGTTCTTC.

DNA for the CDR3: TGTGCCAGCAGTGAACAGGGGTTCCAGGAGACCCAGTACTTC. Protein: CASSEQGFQETQYF. The J gene is TRBJ2-5, the V gene TRBV2; the D gene is possibly TRBD1 (6 bases). V lost 2 bases and J 5 bases, leaving 12 bases between the germline ends. In germline, CDR1 is SNHLY, CDR2 FYNNEI. CDR3 length: 14 residues. Full variable domain (outside the CDR3, taken from reference TRBV2 and TRBJ2-5): EPEVTQTPSHQVTQMGQEVILRCVPISNHLYFYWYRQILGQKVEFLVSFYNNEISEKSEIFDDQFSVERPDGSNFTLKIRSTKLEDSAMYFCASSEQGFQETQYFGPGTRLLVL.

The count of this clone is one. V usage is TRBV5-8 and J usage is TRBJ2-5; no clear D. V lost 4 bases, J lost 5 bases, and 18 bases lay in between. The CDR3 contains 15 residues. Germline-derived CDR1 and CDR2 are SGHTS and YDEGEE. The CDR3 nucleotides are TGTGCCAGCAGCCAGAATCTTTGGGTAATGGAGACCCAGTACTTC. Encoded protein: CASSQNLWVMETQYF.

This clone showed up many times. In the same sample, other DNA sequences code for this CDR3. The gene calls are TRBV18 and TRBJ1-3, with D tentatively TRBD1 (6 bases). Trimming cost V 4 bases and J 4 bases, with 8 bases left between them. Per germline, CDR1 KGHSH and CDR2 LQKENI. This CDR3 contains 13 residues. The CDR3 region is CASSQGQGNTIYF. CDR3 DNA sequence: TGTGCCAGCTCACAAGGACAGGGAAACACCATATATTTT.

As DNA, the CDR3 is TGTGCCAGCAGTTACTCGGGGCCAGGGGGCAATCAGCCCCAGCATTTT. Amino acid sequence: CASSYSGPGGNQPQHF. The V and J genes are TRBV6-5 and TRBJ1-5; possible D gene TRBD1, 6 bases. Per germline, CDR1 MNHEY and CDR2 SVGAGI. The CDR3 runs 16 residues. The V end was cut by 0 bases, the J end by 2 bases, with 11 bases between.

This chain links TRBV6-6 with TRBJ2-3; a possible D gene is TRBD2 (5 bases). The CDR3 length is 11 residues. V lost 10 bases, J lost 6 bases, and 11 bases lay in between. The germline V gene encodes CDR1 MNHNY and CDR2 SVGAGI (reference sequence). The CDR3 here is CATIRGDTQYF. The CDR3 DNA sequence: TGTGCCACCATTCGAGGGGATACGCAGTATTTT.

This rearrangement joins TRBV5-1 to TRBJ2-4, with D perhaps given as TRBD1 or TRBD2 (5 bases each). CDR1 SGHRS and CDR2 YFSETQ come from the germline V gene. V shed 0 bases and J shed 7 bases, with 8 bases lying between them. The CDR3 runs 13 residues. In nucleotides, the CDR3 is TGCGCCAGCAGCTTGGACGGGGCGAACATTCAGTACTTC. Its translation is CASSLDGANIQYF. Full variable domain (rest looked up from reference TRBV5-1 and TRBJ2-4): KAGVTQTPRYLIKTRGQQVTLSCSPISGHRSVSWYQQTPGQGLQFLFEYFSETQRNKGNFPGRFSGRQFSNSRSEMNVSTLELGDSALYLCASSLDGANIQYFGAGTRLSVL.

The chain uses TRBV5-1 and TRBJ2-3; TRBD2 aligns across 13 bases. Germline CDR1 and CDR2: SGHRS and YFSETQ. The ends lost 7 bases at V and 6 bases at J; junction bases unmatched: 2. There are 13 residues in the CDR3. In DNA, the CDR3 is TGCGCCAGCGGACTAGCGGGGGAGGATACGCAGTATTTT. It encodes CASGLAGEDTQYF.

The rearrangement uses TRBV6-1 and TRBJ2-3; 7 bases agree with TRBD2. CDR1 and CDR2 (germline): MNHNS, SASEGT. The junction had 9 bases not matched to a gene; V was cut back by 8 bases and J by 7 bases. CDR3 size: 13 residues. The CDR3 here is CASRSWGGYTQYF. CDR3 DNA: TGTGCCAGCCGTAGCTGGGGGGGGTATACGCAGTATTTT.